One sample yielded the 5 T cell receptor beta chains listed below, sequenced in a study of regulatory T cells in long-lasting Graves disease. Noted time point: persistent/refractory GD, antithyroid drugs over 5 years with positive TRAb. RNA from PBMCs was the source of the TCR library. Building of the TCR beta libraries involved iRepertoire HTBI primers and Arm-PCR of CDR3 regions. TCRdb redid the calling of the multiplex PCR reads with MiXCR, one entry per CDR3 protein. The sample carries some 280,000 distinct CDR3 sequences, 20% to 25% recorded once. Sequenced material: peripheral blood mononuclear cells (PBMCs), taken when the disease was refractory, from a patient treated with antithyroid drugs. These receptors were obtained from a female donor with Graves disease.

The chain uses TRBV2 and TRBJ2-7; D may be TRBD1 or TRBD2 (5 bases each). Germline CDR1 and CDR2: SNHLY and FYNNEI. V was trimmed by 6 bases and J by 4 bases, leaving 19 bases between them. CDR3 length: 15 amino acids. The CDR3 loop reads CASRTGTKEVYEQYF. CDR3 coding DNA: TGTGCCAGCAGAACCGGGACCAAAGAAGTATACGAGCAGTACTTC. Complete variable domain (other parts from reference TRBV2 and TRBJ2-7): EPEVTQTPSHQVTQMGQEVILRCVPISNHLYFYWYRQILGQKVEFLVSFYNNEISEKSEIFDDQFSVERPDGSNFTLKIRSTKLEDSAMYFCASRTGTKEVYEQYFGPGTRLTVT.

V gene TRBV5-1 combines with J gene TRBJ2-3, with unresolved D. This CDR3 region has 14 residues. Germline V gene sequence: CDR1 SGHRS, CDR2 YFSETQ. V gave up 0 bases and J gave up 5 bases, with 10 bases separating them. The CDR3 bases are TGCGCCAGCAGCTTGGGTTGGGCCGAAGATACGCAGTATTTT. The encoded protein is CASSLGWAEDTQYF.

The V gene is TRBV29-1, the J gene TRBJ1-1; no reliable D call. Deletions cut 7 bases from V and 0 bases from J, with 9 bases between. CDR3 size: 12 residues. The V gene's germline CDR1 is SQVTM and CDR2 ANQGSEA. CDR3 loop: CSAGSLNTEAFF. In DNA, the CDR3 is TGCAGCGCCGGGAGCTTGAACACTGAAGCTTTCTTT.

The genes are TRBV10-3 and TRBJ2-6, with 8 positions matching TRBD1. Germline values: CDR1 ENHRY, CDR2 SYGVKD. The CDR3 covers 20 residues. Germline trimming cut 2 bases from V and 0 bases from J; bases unmatched to any gene: 12. The CDR3: CAISETGNRGRSSGANVLTF. DNA for the CDR3: TGTGCCATCAGTGAGACAGGAAACAGGGGGAGGAGCTCTGGGGCCAACGTCCTGACTTTC.

This CDR3 is CASSIPGQGLYGYTF. Here the CDR3 DNA reads TGTGCCAGTAGTATTCCGGGACAGGGACTCTATGGCTACACCTTC. This rearrangement joins TRBV19 to TRBJ1-2; 9 bases agree with TRBD1. The V and J ends lost 3 bases and 4 bases, in that order; junction bases with no gene match: 6. Germline CDR1 LNHDA, CDR2 SQIVND (reference sequence). This CDR3 contains 15 residues.